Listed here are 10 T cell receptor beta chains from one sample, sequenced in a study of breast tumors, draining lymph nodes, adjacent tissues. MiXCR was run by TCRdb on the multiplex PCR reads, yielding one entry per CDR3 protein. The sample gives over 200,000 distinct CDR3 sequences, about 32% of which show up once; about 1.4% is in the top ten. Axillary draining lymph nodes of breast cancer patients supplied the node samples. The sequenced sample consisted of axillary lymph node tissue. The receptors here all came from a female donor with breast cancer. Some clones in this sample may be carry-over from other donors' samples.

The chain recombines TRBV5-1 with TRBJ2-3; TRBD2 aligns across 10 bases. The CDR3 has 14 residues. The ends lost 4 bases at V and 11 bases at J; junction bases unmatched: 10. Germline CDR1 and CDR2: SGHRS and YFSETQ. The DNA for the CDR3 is TGCGCCAGCAGCCTGGGGACTAGCGTCAATGAGCAGTATTTT. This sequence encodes CASSLGTSVNEQYF.

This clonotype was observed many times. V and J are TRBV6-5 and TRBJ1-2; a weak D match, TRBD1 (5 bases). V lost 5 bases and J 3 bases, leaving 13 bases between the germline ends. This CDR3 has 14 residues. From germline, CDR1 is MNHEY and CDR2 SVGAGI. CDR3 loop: CASSPGVWDYGYTF. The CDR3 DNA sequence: TGTGCCAGCAGTCCGGGGGTATGGGACTATGGCTACACCTTC.

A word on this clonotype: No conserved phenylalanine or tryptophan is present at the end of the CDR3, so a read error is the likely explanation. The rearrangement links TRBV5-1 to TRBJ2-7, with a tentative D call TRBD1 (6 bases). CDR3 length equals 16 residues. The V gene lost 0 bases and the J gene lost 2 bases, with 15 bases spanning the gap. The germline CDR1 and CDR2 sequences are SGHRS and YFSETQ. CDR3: CASSLGVGQRPYEQYL. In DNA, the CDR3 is TGCGCCAGCAGCTTGGGGGTAGGACAGCGCCCCTACGAGCAGTACCTC.

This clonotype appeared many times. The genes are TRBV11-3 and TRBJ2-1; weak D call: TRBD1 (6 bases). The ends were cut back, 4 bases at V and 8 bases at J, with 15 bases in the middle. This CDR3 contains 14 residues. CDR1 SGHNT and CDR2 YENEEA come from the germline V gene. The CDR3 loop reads CASSSVRGSYEQFF. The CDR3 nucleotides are TGTGCCAGCAGCTCGGTCAGGGGCAGTTATGAGCAGTTCTTC.

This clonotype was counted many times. The CDR3 DNA sequence: TGCGCCAGCAGCTGGGGAGGGGTTACAGATACGCAGTATTTT. Residues: CASSWGGVTDTQYF. V gene TRBV5-1 combines with J gene TRBJ2-3, with 7 bases matching TRBD2. This CDR3 contains 14 residues. Looked up from germline, CDR1 is SGHRS and CDR2 is YFSETQ. The J segment lost 3 bases and the V segment lost 3 bases, leaving 4 bases of the junction unmatched.

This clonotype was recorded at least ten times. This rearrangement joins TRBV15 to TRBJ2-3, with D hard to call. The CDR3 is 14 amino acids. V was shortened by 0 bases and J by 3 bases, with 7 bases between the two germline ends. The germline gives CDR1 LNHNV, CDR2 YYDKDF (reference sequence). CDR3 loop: CATSRDRATDTQYF. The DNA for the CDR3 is TGTGCCACCAGCAGAGATCGCGCGACAGATACGCAGTATTTT.

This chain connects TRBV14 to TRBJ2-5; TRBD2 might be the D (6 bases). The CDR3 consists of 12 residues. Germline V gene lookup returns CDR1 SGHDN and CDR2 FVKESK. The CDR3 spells CAMAGSGETQYF. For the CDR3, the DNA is TGTGCTATGGCGGGATCAGGGGAGACCCAGTACTTC.

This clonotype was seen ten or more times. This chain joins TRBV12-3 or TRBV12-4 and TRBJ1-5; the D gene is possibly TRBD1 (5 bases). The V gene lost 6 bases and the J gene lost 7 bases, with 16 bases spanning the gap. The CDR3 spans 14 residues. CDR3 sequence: CASRISGGGQPQHF. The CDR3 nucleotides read TGTGCCAGCAGAATAAGCGGGGGGGGACAGCCCCAGCATTTT.

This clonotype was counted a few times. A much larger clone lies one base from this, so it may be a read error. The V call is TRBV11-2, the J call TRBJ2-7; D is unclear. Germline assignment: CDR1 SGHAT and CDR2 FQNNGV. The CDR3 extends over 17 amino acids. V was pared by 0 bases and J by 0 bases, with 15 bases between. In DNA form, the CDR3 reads TGTGCCAGCAGCTTAGATCCTTGGCCGGCTTCCTCCTACGAGCAGTACTTC. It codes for CASSLDPWPASSYEQYF.

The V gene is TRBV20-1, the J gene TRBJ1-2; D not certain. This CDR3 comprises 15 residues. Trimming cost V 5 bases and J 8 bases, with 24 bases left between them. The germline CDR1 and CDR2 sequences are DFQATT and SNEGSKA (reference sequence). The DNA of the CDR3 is TGCAGTGCTTGGACTAGCGGGAAGGCTTTGGACGGCTACACCTTC. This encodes CSAWTSGKALDGYTF.